The 23 T cell receptor beta chains below all came from one sample that was sequenced in a study of beta chain features in type 1 diabetes. Findings of the study overall: Among all four CD4+ subsets, Type 1 diabetes patients had TCRB CDR3s that were moderately but significantly shorter.

The antigens these receptors bind are not known. The entirety of the isolated RNA underwent reverse transcription, so expressed TCRB transcripts were sequenced. Here immunoSEQ multiplex PCR was the method, and the copy in TCRdb shows in-frame clones only, minus some. The table has some 660,000 clones, around 15% seen once. The sample comprised naive CD4+ T cells from blood. Receptors were obtained from a man aged 18 to 30 with type 1 diabetes.

CDR3: CAWSAEWKNTEAFF. The CDR3 DNA reads TGTGCCTGGAGTGCGGAGTGGAAGAACACTGAAGCTTTCTTT. V and J are TRBV30 and TRBJ1-1; D remains ambiguous. CDR3 size: 14 residues. Looked up from germline, CDR1 is GTSNPN and CDR2 is SVGIG (reference sequence). With 1 base removed from V and 1 base from J, the gap between germline ends came to 10 bases.

The gene calls are TRBV30 and TRBJ2-5; TRBD2 agrees at 10 bases. The CDR3 is 16 amino acids. Per germline, CDR1 GTSNPN and CDR2 SVGIG (reference sequence). V lost 1 base to trimming and J lost 2 bases; unmatched junction nucleotides: 7. This CDR3 is CAWSAGLAGVQETQYF. The CDR3 nucleotides are TGTGCCTGGAGTGCCGGGCTAGCGGGGGTTCAAGAGACCCAGTACTTC.

V usage is TRBV7-9 and J usage is TRBJ1-1, with a weak D call TRBD1 (6 bases). V was pared by 8 bases and J by 3 bases, with 13 bases between. The CDR3 covers 13 residues. Per germline, CDR1 SEHNR and CDR2 FQNEAQ (reference sequence). The CDR3 loop is CASARGRDTEAFF. The DNA for the CDR3 is TGTGCCAGCGCCAGGGGTAGGGACACTGAAGCTTTCTTT. Together with reference TRBV7-9 and TRBJ1-1, the CDR3 gives the full variable domain: DTGVSQNPRHKITKRGQNVTFRCDPISEHNRLYWYRQTLGQGPEFLTYFQNEAQLEKSRLLSDRFSAERPKGSFSTLEIQRTEQGDSAMYLCASARGRDTEAFFGQGTRLTVV.

This rearrangement joins TRBV28 to TRBJ2-5; 8 nucleotides agree with TRBD2. The germline V gene has CDR1 MDHEN and CDR2 SYDVKM. The length of the CDR3 is 16 residues. Trimming at V came to 4 bases and at J to 5 bases, leaving 12 bases not matched to a gene. CDR3 DNA: TGTGCCAGCAGTTCCCCTGCCGTAGCGGGGTATGAGACCCAGTACTTC. Amino acid sequence: CASSSPAVAGYETQYF. The complete variable domain, with remaining parts taken from reference TRBV28 and TRBJ2-5, reads DVKVTQSSRYLVKRTGEKVFLECVQDMDHENMFWYRQDPGLGLRLIYFSYDVKMKEKGDIPEGYSVSREKKERFSLILESASTNQTSMYLCASSSPAVAGYETQYFGPGTRLLVL.

This chain joins TRBV27 and TRBJ2-4, with D uncertain. This CDR3 is 14 amino acids long. Deletions cut 5 bases from V and 0 bases from J, with 8 bases between. Germline CDR1 is MNHEY and CDR2 is SMNVEV (reference sequence). CDR3 residues: CASSPGVAKNIQYF. Written as DNA, the CDR3 is TGTGCCAGCAGTCCTGGGGTAGCCAAAAACATTCAGTACTTC.

Of note for this clone: One end of the junction does not line up with germline, which may come from a read error. J is TRBJ2-7 and V is TRBV6-1; 10 bases fit TRBD2. CDR1 and CDR2 (germline): MNHNS, SASEGT. This CDR3 is 14 amino acids long. CDR3 sequence (DNA): TGTGCCAGCCAGCCCGGGACTAGCGACTACGAGCAGCACTTC. Residues: CASQPGTSDYEQHF.

The table lists this clone with a few counts. The chain couples TRBV28 to TRBJ1-5, with a possible D match to TRBD1 (6 bases). The CDR3 has 16 amino acids. Trimming removed 5 bases from V and 1 base from J, with 15 bases in between. Germline V gene sequence: CDR1 MDHEN, CDR2 SYDVKM. In nucleotides, the CDR3 is TGTGCCAGCAGTAGCTTACAGGGAATCAGCAATCAGCCCCAGCATTTT. It encodes CASSSLQGISNQPQHF.

Worth noting for this clone: The same CDR3 arises from other DNA sequences in this sample as well. V gene TRBV9 combines with J gene TRBJ2-7; 9 nucleotides line up with TRBD1. V shed 1 base and J 1 base; nucleotides not matched to a gene: 3. The CDR3 sequence is 15 residues long. CDR1 and CDR2 (germline): SGDLS, YYNGEE. As DNA, the CDR3 is TGTGCCAGCAGCGTAATGGGACAGGGATCCTACGAGCAGTACTTC. Translated: CASSVMGQGSYEQYF.

V and J are TRBV5-1 and TRBJ1-1; D is possibly TRBD1 (6 bases). The CDR3 consists of 15 residues. From germline, CDR1 is SGHRS and CDR2 YFSETQ. V was trimmed by 4 bases and J by 5 bases, leaving 18 bases between them. The CDR3 reads CASSPRAGERTEAFF. CDR3 nucleotide sequence: TGCGCCAGCAGCCCGAGGGCAGGGGAGCGAACTGAAGCTTTCTTT.

This clone was seen more than once but under ten times. The rearrangement links TRBV5-1 to TRBJ2-2, with TRBD1 matching over 7 bases. Germline loops: CDR1 SGHRS, CDR2 YFSETQ. The CDR3 consists of 18 residues. The ends lost 3 bases at V and 0 bases at J; junction bases unmatched: 11. The CDR3 sequence: CASSSHRDRAANTGELFF. The CDR3 coding sequence is TGCGCCAGCAGCTCACACCGGGACAGAGCCGCGAACACCGGGGAGCTGTTTTTT. The full variable domain, in which reference TRBV5-1 and TRBJ2-2 provide the parts outside the CDR3, is KAGVTQTPRYLIKTRGQQVTLSCSPISGHRSVSWYQQTPGQGLQFLFEYFSETQRNKGNFPGRFSGRQFSNSRSEMNVSTLELGDSALYLCASSSHRDRAANTGELFFGEGSRLTVL.

This clone was counted only a few times. The J gene is TRBJ2-7, the V gene TRBV5-1; 9 positions match TRBD1. Germline CDR1 is SGHRS and CDR2 is YFSETQ. The ends lost 0 bases at V and 3 bases at J; junction bases unmatched: 4. This CDR3 is 15 amino acids long. CDR3 in DNA: TGCGCCAGCAGCTTGGGTCGGACAGGGGTCTACGAGCAGTACTTC. Its protein product is CASSLGRTGVYEQYF.

This clone was counted only a few times. The chain couples TRBV7-9 to TRBJ2-7; D not certain. The CDR3 runs 17 residues. Germline V lookup: CDR1 SEHNR, CDR2 FQNEAQ (reference sequence). V shed 4 bases and J shed 0 bases, with 19 bases lying between them. The DNA of the CDR3 is TGTGCCAGCAGCTCGGATCAGGCCCCTCCGAGCTCCTACGAGCAGTACTTC. Translated: CASSSDQAPPSSYEQYF.

The CDR3 DNA reads TGTGCCAGCAGTCAGCCTGGGCAGGATCAGCCCCAGCATTTT. As protein: CASSQPGQDQPQHF. V is TRBV5-6 and J is TRBJ1-5; D is unclear. V shed 5 bases and J shed 5 bases, with 14 bases lying between them. The germline gives CDR1 SGHDT, CDR2 YYEEEE. The CDR3 has 14 amino acids.

The chain recombines TRBV11-2 with TRBJ2-2, with D unclear. The CDR3 has 13 residues. The V end lost 2 bases, the J end lost 6 bases, and 7 bases lay between the germline ends. The V gene's germline CDR1 is SGHAT and CDR2 FQNNGV. CDR3 bases: TGTGCCAGCAGCTTACGGGTGGCCGGGGAGCTGTTTTTT. This codes for CASSLRVAGELFF.

This clone was detected only a few times. The chain employs TRBV27 and TRBJ2-7, with 10 bases that match TRBD1. The length of the CDR3 is 14 residues. Germline V CDR1 and CDR2: MNHEY, SMNVEV (reference sequence). V lost 8 bases to trimming and J lost 4 bases; unmatched junction nucleotides: 8. The CDR3 loop is CASLNGTGVYEQYF. CDR3 bases: TGTGCCAGCCTTAACGGGACAGGGGTTTACGAGCAGTACTTC.

This chain connects TRBV19 to TRBJ2-5; 11 positions match TRBD2. CDR3 length equals 15 residues. After removal of 6 bases from V and 5 bases from J, the junction contained 8 bases not matched to a gene. Germline loops: CDR1 LNHDA, CDR2 SQIVND (reference sequence). The CDR3 nucleotides read TGTGCCAGTAGACCGACTAGCGGGGAGGTCGAGACCCAGTACTTC. This gives the protein CASRPTSGEVETQYF.

The table lists this clone with a few counts. Relative to the germline gene, one junction end is altered; a read error may explain this. This rearrangement joins TRBV7-7 to TRBJ2-1; perhaps TRBD1 as D (6 bases). This CDR3 has 15 residues. CDR1 SSHAT and CDR2 FNYEAQ come from the germline V gene (reference sequence). The CDR3 nucleotides read TGTGCTAGCAGCTCCGGACAGTCGTTCGGCAATGAGCAGTTCTTC. Amino acid sequence: CASSSGQSFGNEQFF.

This clone has only a few counts. V is TRBV25-1 and J is TRBJ2-2; D is unclear. V lost 5 bases and J 4 bases, leaving 11 bases between the germline ends. The CDR3 covers 14 residues. The germline CDR1 and CDR2 sequences are MGHDK and SYGVNS. CDR3 nucleotides: TGTGCCAGCAGTAACGCAGGCTCCACCGGGGAGCTGTTTTTT. Translated: CASSNAGSTGELFF. The whole variable domain, filled in from reference TRBV25-1 and TRBJ2-2, reads EADIYQTPRYLVIGTGKKITLECSQTMGHDKMYWYQQDPGMELHLIHYSYGVNSTEKGDLSSESTVSRIRTEHFPLTLESARPSHTSQYLCASSNAGSTGELFFGEGSRLTVL.

The V and J genes are TRBV28 and TRBJ2-3, with TRBD1 identical over 9 bases. The CDR3 runs to 18 residues. Germline loops: CDR1 MDHEN, CDR2 SYDVKM. Unmatched junction bases numbered 14, after V lost 7 bases and J lost 0 bases. CDR3 nucleotide sequence: TGTGCCAGCACCCTTCGCTGGGGACAGGGAACTAGCACAGATACGCAGTATTTT. Amino acid sequence: CASTLRWGQGTSTDTQYF.

The chain has TRBV30 and TRBJ2-7, with 7 positions matching TRBD1. Germline assignment: CDR1 GTSNPN and CDR2 SVGIG (reference sequence). The V gene end was trimmed by 3 bases and the J gene end by 5 bases; junction bases not matched to a gene: 4. This CDR3 has 12 residues. The CDR3 sequence is CAWSGTVHEQYF. Written as DNA, the CDR3 is TGTGCCTGGAGCGGGACAGTACACGAGCAGTACTTC.

The chain carries TRBV28 and TRBJ1-4, with D possibly TRBD1 on 6 matching bases. CDR1 MDHEN and CDR2 SYDVKM come from the germline V gene. Deletions cut 1 base from V and 2 bases from J, with 8 bases between. The CDR3 contains 15 residues. CDR3 nucleotide sequence: TGTGCCAGCAGTTTATTCGGACAGACTAATGAAAAACTGTTTTTT. It translates to CASSLFGQTNEKLFF.

For this clone: This sample includes further DNA sequences coding for the same CDR3. The chain has TRBV7-2 and TRBJ1-2; tentatively, D is TRBD1 (5 bases). V lost 5 bases to trimming and J lost 0 bases, with 10 bases between them. The CDR3 spans 14 residues. Germline V gene sequence: CDR1 SGHTA, CDR2 FQGNSA. CDR3 nucleotide sequence: TGTGCCAGCAGCCCGGGACTGACTAACTATGGCTACACCTTC. It specifies CASSPGLTNYGYTF.

The chain is built from TRBV6-6 and TRBJ1-1; the D gene is possibly TRBD1 (5 bases). Trimming removed 7 bases at V and 1 base at J, with 13 bases between. There are 14 residues in the CDR3. Germline V CDR1 and CDR2: MNHNY, SVGAGI (reference sequence). The CDR3 DNA sequence: TGTGCCAGCACCCGAGGGGACTCGAACACTGAAGCTTTCTTT. It yields the protein CASTRGDSNTEAFF.